In its sample, the clone carrying this TCR beta chain was seen once. The sample comes from a study of blood T cell repertoires in COVID-19. As for the study in general: Spain, Italy and the United States supplied samples that represented acute and convalescent COVID-19. Sources were T cells, B-cell-depleted T cells, or PBMCs; the material itself was cDNA or gDNA.

Source study methods: Counts of nucleated cells, estimated from reference gene primer amplification, were obtained. TCRdb's copy holds only in-frame clones and misses some; the assay was immunoSEQ multiplex PCR. The V and J calls and clone size were taken over from that table, and D and trimming were inferred from the DNA. The sample consists of around 35,000 clones, roughly 84% of them appearing once. The CDR3 is made up of 14 amino acids. Trimming left V 0 bases short and J 2 bases short, with 5 bases between. The germline gives CDR1 MNHEY, CDR2 SVGAGI. The chain recombines TRBV6-5 with TRBJ2-1, with no clear D. The TCR sequence derives from a man in his 60s with active COVID-19. Sequencing was done on a sample of peripheral blood. The CDR3, as DNA: TGTGCCAGCAGTTACTCGTCTACCTACAATGAGCAGTTCTTC. Translated, it gives CASSYSSTYNEQFF.